A selection of T cell receptor beta chains follows, all from one sample in a study of PD-L1 blockade in urothelial cancer. Method: immunoSEQ multiplex PCR; TCRdb's copy keeps in-frame clones and lacks some. In the table there are more than 60,000 clones, almost 90% of which are singletons. Material: PBMCs, obtained around atezolizumab (anti-PD-L1) treatment. These receptors were taken from a man in his 60s with urothelial cancer. CDR3s include the opening cysteine and the closing phenylalanine or tryptophan. D genes are given only for firm matches. Expanded clones are given a class, and other clones once, few, many or no size at all.

size: .; J: TRBJ1-2; V: TRBV7-8; D: .; CDR3: CASSSNPKQEISDTF; DNA: TGTGCCAGCAGCTCCAATCCGAAACAGGAAATCTCGGACACCTTC
size: .; J: TRBJ2-7; V: TRBV4-3; D: .; CDR3: CASSQGRGTYEQYF; DNA: TGCGCCAGCAGCCAAGGTCGGGGAACCTACGAGCAGTACTTC
size: .; J: TRBJ1-1; V: TRBV5-1; D: .; CDR3: CASTGVNTEAFF; DNA: TGCGCCAGCACCGGGGTGAACACTGAAGCTTTCTTT
size: .; J: TRBJ1-2; V: TRBV5-1; D: .; CDR3: CASSLDSPNYGYTF; DNA: TGCGCCAGCAGCTTGGACAGTCCTAACTATGGCTACACCTTC
size: .; J: TRBJ1-4; V: TRBV6-1; D: .; CDR3: CAGGHRATNEKLFF; DNA: TGTGCCGGAGGACACAGGGCCACTAATGAAAAACTGTTTTTT
size: .; J: TRBJ2-7; V: TRBV10-1; D: TRBD2; CDR3: CASSESGGVGEQYF; DNA: TGCGCCAGCAGTGAGTCGGGGGGGGTTGGCGAGCAGTACTTC
size: .; J: TRBJ2-7; V: TRBV30; D: .; CDR3: CAWRRTLYEQYF; DNA: TGTGCCTGGAGACGGACTCTCTACGAGCAGTACTTC
size: .; J: TRBJ2-7; V: TRBV5-1; D: .; CDR3: CASSLAAGGVVDEQYF; DNA: TGCGCCAGCAGCTTGGCAGCGGGTGGAGTGGTCGACGAGCAGTACTTC
size: few; J: TRBJ2-4; V: TRBV5-8; D: TRBD1; CDR3: CASSLWTGPSYKNIQYF; DNA: TGTGCCAGCAGCTTGTGGACAGGACCCTCCTACAAAAACATTCAGTACTTC
size: .; J: TRBJ2-1; V: TRBV4-2; D: .; CDR3: CASSQGGTVRNNEQFF; DNA: TGTGCCAGCAGCCAAGGGGGCACAGTCCGAAACAATGAGCAGTTCTTC
size: .; J: TRBJ2-1; V: TRBV6-6; D: .; CDR3: CASSESSYNEQFF; DNA: TGTGCCAGCAGCGAGAGCTCCTACAATGAGCAGTTCTTC
size: .; J: TRBJ2-2; V: TRBV6-5; D: .; CDR3: CASSYSAGATGELFF; DNA: TGTGCCAGCAGTTACTCTGCAGGGGCGACCGGGGAGCTGTTTTTT
size: .; J: TRBJ1-6; V: TRBV11-2; D: .; CDR3: CASSLERQGRFDSPLHF; DNA: TGTGCCAGCAGCTTAGAGAGGCAGGGTAGGTTTGATTCACCCCTCCACTTT
size: few; J: TRBJ1-2; V: TRBV5-1; D: .; CDR3: CASRVEGGFDGYTF; DNA: TGCGCCAGCAGGGTGGAGGGAGGATTTGATGGCTACACCTTC
size: .; J: TRBJ1-1; V: TRBV27; D: .; CDR3: CASSLARDTEAFF; DNA: TGTGCCAGCAGTTTAGCCAGGGACACTGAAGCTTTCTTT
size: .; J: TRBJ2-3; V: TRBV7-3; D: TRBD1; CDR3: CASSQITGTGADTQYF; DNA: TGTGCCAGCAGCCAAATTACCGGGACAGGGGCAGATACGCAGTATTTT
size: once; J: TRBJ2-1; V: TRBV21-1; D: .; CDR3: CASSKCKREGVKFEQFF; DNA: TGTGCCAGCAGCAAATGCAAGCGGGAGGGGGTTAAATTTGAGCAGTTCTTC
size: .; J: TRBJ2-3; V: TRBV7-9; D: .; CDR3: CASSLGGADTQYF; DNA: TGTGCCAGCAGCTTAGGGGGGGCAGATACGCAGTATTTT
size: .; J: TRBJ1-5; V: TRBV28; D: TRBD1; CDR3: CASRRIYTGGLSNQPQHF; DNA: TGTGCCAGCAGACGGATTTATACAGGGGGGTTGAGCAATCAGCCCCAGCATTTT
size: .; J: TRBJ1-2; V: TRBV11-3; D: .; CDR3: CASSLDSYGRGYTF; DNA: TGTGCCAGCAGCTTAGATTCCTACGGTCGTGGCTACACCTTC
size: .; J: TRBJ2-5; V: TRBV7-2; D: .; CDR3: CASSSVAETQYF; DNA: TGTGCCAGCAGCTCAGTTGCAGAGACCCAGTACTTC
size: .; J: TRBJ2-7; V: TRBV5-4; D: .; CDR3: CASSLEQAKRGEQYF; DNA: TGTGCCAGCAGCCTTGAGCAGGCAAAACGGGGCGAGCAGTACTTC
size: .; J: TRBJ1-2; V: TRBV5-4; D: TRBD1; CDR3: CASSLWDRERGGYTF; DNA: TGTGCCAGCAGCCTATGGGACAGGGAAAGGGGAGGCTACACCTTC